Here is one T cell receptor (beta chain) with its context. These data originate in a study of blood T cell repertoires in COVID-19. Study in general: The United States, Italy and Spain supplied acute and convalescent COVID-19 samples. PBMCs, B-cell-depleted T cells, or T cells were the source of the cDNA or gDNA that made up the material.

Germline loops: CDR1 SGHNT, CDR2 YYREEE (reference sequence). Between the trimmed V and J ends, which lost 10 bases and 1 base, there was a span of 11 bases. The CDR3 totals 12 residues. Authors' data handling: Amplification of reference gene primers was used by the study to estimate nucleated cell counts. Assay used: immunoSEQ multiplex PCR; TCRdb lists only in-frame clones, some missing. Clone size and V and J calls were adopted from that table, with D and trimming inferred from the DNA. Here the sample spans under 150,000 clones, 85% being singletons. Sample: peripheral blood. The chain has TRBV5-4 and TRBJ1-1; D is undetermined. The receptor was derived from a human donor in a cohort sampled during active COVID-19. CDR3 in DNA: TGTGCCGGATCCAACAGGAACACTGAAGCTTTCTTT. It translates to CAGSNRNTEAFF.